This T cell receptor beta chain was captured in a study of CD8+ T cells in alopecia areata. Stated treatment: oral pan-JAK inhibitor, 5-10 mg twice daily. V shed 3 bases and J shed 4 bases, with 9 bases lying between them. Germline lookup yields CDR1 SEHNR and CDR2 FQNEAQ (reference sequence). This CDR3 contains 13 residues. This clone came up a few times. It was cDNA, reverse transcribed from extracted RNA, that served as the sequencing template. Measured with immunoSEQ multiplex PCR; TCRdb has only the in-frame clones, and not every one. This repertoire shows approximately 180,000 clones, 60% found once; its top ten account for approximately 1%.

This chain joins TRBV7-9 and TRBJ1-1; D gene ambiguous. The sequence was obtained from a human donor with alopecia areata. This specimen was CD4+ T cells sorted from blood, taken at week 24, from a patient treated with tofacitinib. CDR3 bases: TGTGCCAGCAGCTTCGTAGGTATCACTGAAGCTTTCTTT. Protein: CASSFVGITEAFF.